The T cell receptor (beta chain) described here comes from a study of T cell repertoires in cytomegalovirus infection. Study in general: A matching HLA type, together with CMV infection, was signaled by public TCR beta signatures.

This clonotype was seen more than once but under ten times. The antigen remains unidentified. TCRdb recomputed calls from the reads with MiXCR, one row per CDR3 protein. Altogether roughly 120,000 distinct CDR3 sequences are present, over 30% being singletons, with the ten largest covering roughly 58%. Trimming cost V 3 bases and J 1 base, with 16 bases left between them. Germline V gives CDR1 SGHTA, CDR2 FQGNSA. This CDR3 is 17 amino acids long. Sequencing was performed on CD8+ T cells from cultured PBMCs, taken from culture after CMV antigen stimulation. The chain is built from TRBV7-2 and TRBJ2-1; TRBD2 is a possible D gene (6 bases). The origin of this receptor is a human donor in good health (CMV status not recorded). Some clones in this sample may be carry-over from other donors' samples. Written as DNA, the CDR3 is TGTGCCAGCAGCTTGCAATCTCTAGCGATTTCCTACAATGAGCAGTTCTTC. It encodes CASSLQSLAISYNEQFF.